A selection of T cell receptor beta chains follows, all from one sample in a study of T cell responses to AZD1222 COVID-19 vaccine. Repertoires were generated with immunoSEQ multiplex PCR, while TCRdb's copy carries only in-frame clones and drops some. The sample records some 150,000 clones, approximately 90% being singletons. The material was peripheral blood, obtained on day 0 of AZD1222 vaccination. These receptor sequences come from an adult in good health. The CDR3 runs from the conserved cysteine through the conserved F or W. The D gene is left open where the match is weak. Not every row has a clone size; where given, it reads once, few, many or a size class.

>TRBD2|TRBV6-5|TRBJ2-7|once
CASSYTSGGSYEQYF
TGTGCCAGCAGTTATACTAGCGGAGGCTCCTACGAGCAGTACTTC
>TRBD1|TRBV11-2|TRBJ2-7|.
CASSSTGTGSYEQYF
TGTGCCAGCAGCTCAACAGGGACAGGGAGCTACGAGCAGTACTTC
>.|TRBV4-2|TRBJ1-1|.
CASSATGEAFF
TGTGCCAGCAGTGCTACAGGGGAAGCTTTCTTT
>.|TRBV14|TRBJ1-4|.
CASSQAANNEKLFF
TGTGCCAGCAGTCAAGCAGCGAATAATGAAAAACTGTTTTTT
>TRBD2|TRBV7-2|TRBJ2-7|.
CASRRTSGSSYEQYF
TGTGCCAGCAGACGGACTAGCGGGAGCTCCTACGAGCAGTACTTC
>.|TRBV19|TRBJ1-5|few
CASSLNSNQPQHF
TGTGCCAGTAGTCTTAATAGCAATCAGCCCCAGCATTTT
>.|TRBV15|TRBJ2-1|.
CATSRDFGRIYNEQFF
TGTGCCACCAGCAGAGATTTCGGCAGGATCTACAATGAGCAGTTCTTC
>.|TRBV3-1/TRBV3-2|TRBJ1-3|.
CASSFRVLDEDSGNTIYF
TGTGCCAGCAGCTTCAGAGTACTCGACGAAGACTCTGGAAACACCATATATTTT
>.|TRBV2|TRBJ1-2|.
CASRVAVGPIVVYTF
TGTGCCAGCAGGGTTGCTGTGGGTCCGATAGTTGTGTACACCTTC
>TRBD2|TRBV20-1|TRBJ2-1|.
CSASMIGLGRNEQFF
TGCAGTGCTAGTATGATCGGACTAGGACGCAATGAGCAGTTCTTC
>TRBD1|TRBV6-2/TRBV6-3|TRBJ1-2|.
CASSYGAIDRGYGYTF
TGTGCCAGCAGTTATGGGGCAATCGACAGGGGATATGGCTACACCTTC
>TRBD1|TRBV27|TRBJ1-5|.
CASSPWAGTDSNQPQHF
TGTGCCAGCAGTCCCTGGGCCGGGACAGATAGCAATCAGCCCCAGCATTTT
>.|TRBV6-5|TRBJ2-2|.
CASSYQRMSGELFF
TGTGCCAGCAGTTACCAGCGAATGAGCGGGGAGCTGTTTTTT
>TRBD1|TRBV28|TRBJ1-2|.
CASSSNLFGTGTYYGYTF
TGTGCCAGCAGTTCCAACCTCTTCGGGACAGGGACCTACTATGGCTACACCTTC
>TRBD1|TRBV19|TRBJ1-5|.
CASSTSGTVSNQPQHF
TGTGCCAGTAGTACCTCCGGGACAGTTAGCAATCAGCCCCAGCATTTT
>TRBD1|TRBV28|TRBJ1-4|.
CASSLVGQGSEKLFF
TGTGCCAGCAGTTTAGTAGGACAGGGTAGTGAAAAACTGTTTTTT
>TRBD1|TRBV11-2|TRBJ2-7|.
CASSYIQGAPYEQYF
TGTGCCAGCAGTTATATACAGGGGGCCCCCTACGAGCAGTACTTC
>TRBD1|TRBV5-1|TRBJ2-7|.
CASSFRDSLYEQYF
TGCGCCAGCAGCTTCCGGGACAGCCTCTACGAGCAGTACTTC
>TRBD1|TRBV7-9|TRBJ1-2|.
CASSHMTGGILYGYTF
TGTGCCAGCAGCCACATGACAGGGGGCATTCTCTATGGCTACACCTTC
>TRBD1|TRBV16|TRBJ2-7|.
CASSQLRQGVYEQYF
TGTGCCAGCAGCCAATTGCGGCAGGGGGTCTACGAGCAGTACTTC
>.|TRBV19|TRBJ1-6|.
CARVGHSDSPLHF
TGTGCCAGGGTTGGACACTCAGACTCACCCCTCCACTTT
>.|TRBV5-4|TRBJ2-7|.
CASSARSSYEQYF
TGTGCCAGCAGCGCGAGGAGCTCCTACGAGCAGTACTTC
>.|TRBV5-4|TRBJ2-3|.
CASSFGQGTDTQYF
TGTGCCAGCAGCTTCGGTCAGGGCACAGATACGCAGTATTTT